This passage covers 31 T cell receptor beta chains from one sample sequenced in a study of blood T cell repertoires in COVID-19 (TCRdb year 2020). The receptor library was made with the immunoSEQ multiplex PCR assay. In TCRdb, the immuneACCESS table is reduced to in-frame sequences with V and J assigned. These tables do not hold every clone; where another copy was compared, an unresolved V gene accounts for under half, and the others remain unexplained. The sample profile shows some 50,000 clones; around 80% of them were found once. Around 2.5% of the sample lies in the top ten. The material sequenced was peripheral blood. All receptors come from a man in his fifties or sixties with acute or convalescent COVID-19.

V gene TRBV5-6 combines with J gene TRBJ2-1, with 10 positions matching TRBD2. Germline CDR1 SGHDT, CDR2 YYEEEE. This CDR3 contains 18 residues. V was clipped by 0 bases and J by 2 bases; unmatched bases: 8. CDR3 region: CASSLGLAGDFPYNEQFF. Written as DNA, the CDR3 is TGTGCCAGCAGCTTGGGACTAGCGGGTGATTTTCCCTACAATGAGCAGTTCTTC. Combining the CDR3 with reference TRBV5-6 and TRBJ2-1 gives the whole variable domain DAGVTQSPTHLIKTRGQQVTLRCSPKSGHDTVSWYQQALGQGPQFIFQYYEEEERQRGNFPDRFSGHQFPNYSSELNVNALLLGDSALYLCASSLGLAGDFPYNEQFFGPGTRLTVL.

This clone was recorded a few times. This rearrangement joins TRBV15 to TRBJ1-1, with 8 bases lining up with TRBD1. V was clipped by 2 bases and J by 3 bases; unmatched bases: 5. CDR3 length: 15 residues. Germline assignment: CDR1 LNHNV and CDR2 YYDKDF (reference sequence). The CDR3 DNA is TGTGCCACCAGCAGACCTACAGGGGGGGACACTGAAGCTTTCTTT. Translating it yields CATSRPTGGDTEAFF.

V usage is TRBV3-1 (or the pseudogene TRBV3-2) and J usage is TRBJ1-5; D unresolved. V lost 1 base to trimming and J lost 3 bases, with 7 bases between them. The germline V gene has CDR1 LGHDT and CDR2 YNNKEL (reference sequence). This CDR3 spans 14 amino acids. The CDR3 nucleotides are TGTGCCAGCAGCCAAGCGGTGAACAATCAGCCCCAGCATTTT. Amino acid sequence: CASSQAVNNQPQHF.

The chain is built from TRBV28 and TRBJ2-1; 7 nucleotides agree with TRBD2. Germline V lookup: CDR1 MDHEN, CDR2 SYDVKM. This CDR3 is built from 14 residues. V lost 3 bases to trimming and J lost 5 bases; unmatched junction nucleotides: 4. This CDR3 reads CASSLGTIDNEQFF. DNA for the CDR3: TGTGCCAGCAGTTTGGGGACTATTGACAATGAGCAGTTCTTC. Drawing the rest from reference TRBV28 and TRBJ2-1, the complete variable domain is DVKVTQSSRYLVKRTGEKVFLECVQDMDHENMFWYRQDPGLGLRLIYFSYDVKMKEKGDIPEGYSVSREKKERFSLILESASTNQTSMYLCASSLGTIDNEQFFGPGTRLTVL.

The chain joins TRBV6-1 to TRBJ2-7; 9 nucleotides agree with TRBD2. The CDR3 contains 16 residues. V shed 2 bases and J 0 bases; nucleotides not matched to a gene: 5. Germline CDR1 and CDR2: MNHNS and SASEGT. The CDR3 loop reads CASSELTSGPSYEQYF. The CDR3 nucleotides read TGTGCCAGCAGTGAACTGACTAGCGGCCCCTCCTACGAGCAGTACTTC.

This clone was seen many times. The rearrangement joins TRBV27 to TRBJ2-1; the match to TRBD2 covers 8 bases. This CDR3 spans 15 amino acids. J gave up 8 bases and V 0 bases, and 6 bases lay outside the gene matches. Germline CDR1 reads MNHEY; CDR2 reads SMNVEV (reference sequence). The CDR3 sequence is CASSLSASGGDEQFF. CDR3 in DNA: TGTGCCAGCAGTTTATCAGCCAGCGGGGGCGATGAGCAGTTCTTC.

The CDR3 DNA is TGCGCCAGCAGCACTAGCGGGGAAGAGACCCAGTACTTC. Translated, it gives CASSTSGEETQYF. The gene calls are TRBV5-1 and TRBJ2-5, with TRBD2 matching over 10 bases. Trimming took 4 bases from V and 3 from J; bases not matched to a gene: 0. This CDR3 spans 13 amino acids. In germline, CDR1 is SGHRS, CDR2 YFSETQ.

V is TRBV30 and J is TRBJ1-2; possibly TRBD1 for D (5 bases). Germline loops: CDR1 GTSNPN, CDR2 SVGIG (reference sequence). The CDR3 has 14 residues. Between the trimmed V and J ends, which lost 3 bases and 5 bases, there was a span of 16 bases. The CDR3 loop reads CAWSVGTSEYGYTF. The CDR3 nucleotides read TGTGCCTGGAGCGTAGGGACTTCCGAATATGGCTACACCTTC. The variable domain in full, with the rest retrieved from reference TRBV30 and TRBJ1-2, is SQTIHQWPATLVQPVGSPLSLECTVEGTSNPNLYWYRQAAGRGLQLLFYSVGIGQISSEVPQNLSASRPQDRQFILSSKKLLLSDSGFYLCAWSVGTSEYGYTFGSGTRLTVV.

This chain joins TRBV27 and TRBJ1-5; no definite D call. The CDR3 is made up of 18 amino acids. Germline CDR1 MNHEY, CDR2 SMNVEV (reference sequence). Trimming stripped 6 bases from V and 0 bases from J, with 21 bases between. CDR3 loop: CASRRSAGREYSNQPQHF. DNA of the CDR3: TGTGCCAGCAGAAGATCAGCAGGTCGGGAATATAGCAATCAGCCCCAGCATTTT.

This clone was counted a few times. The chain joins TRBV10-1 to TRBJ1-1; D may be TRBD1 (6 bases). Trimming removed 5 bases from V and 4 bases from J, with 17 bases in between. The germline V gene encodes CDR1 WNHNN and CDR2 SYGVQD (reference sequence). This CDR3 is 15 amino acids long. In DNA, the CDR3 is TGCGCCAGCAGTCCAATGCGGGGGGCTGGCACTGAAGCTTTCTTT. This translates into CASSPMRGAGTEAFF.

CDR3 sequence (DNA): TGTGCCAGCAGCGAAGACAGGGCCCTCTTCGAGCAGTACTTC. Translation: CASSEDRALFEQYF. V and J are TRBV7-9 and TRBJ2-7, with 7 bases identical to TRBD1. The germline gives CDR1 SEHNR, CDR2 FQNEAQ (reference sequence). The CDR3 sequence is 14 residues long. V lost 5 bases and J lost 6; bases outside the gene matches: 10.

This clone has just one count. This chain uses TRBV7-8 with TRBJ1-5; D is unclear. Germline V CDR1 and CDR2: SGHVS, FQNEAQ. The length of the CDR3 is 18 residues. Trimming removed 4 bases from V and 0 bases from J, with 19 bases in between. Written as DNA, the CDR3 is TGTGCCAGCAGCTCCCAACCGGAGATTAACCTTAGCAATCAGCCCCAGCATTTT. Its translation is CASSSQPEINLSNQPQHF.

The chain employs TRBV2 and TRBJ1-2, with 8 bases aligning to TRBD1. There are 12 residues in the CDR3. The trim removed 11 bases at V and 5 bases at J, leaving 7 bases unmatched. Germline CDR1 is SNHLY and CDR2 is FYNNEI. Here the CDR3 reads CAGRQGRYGYTF. CDR3 nucleotide sequence: TGTGCCGGTCGACAGGGGCGGTATGGCTACACCTTC. Looking up the rest from reference TRBV2 and TRBJ1-2 gives the full variable domain: EPEVTQTPSHQVTQMGQEVILRCVPISNHLYFYWYRQILGQKVEFLVSFYNNEISEKSEIFDDQFSVERPDGSNFTLKIRSTKLEDSAMYFCAGRQGRYGYTFGSGTRLTVV.

The chain joins TRBV15 to TRBJ2-4; D may be TRBD1 (7 bases). Germline V gene lookup returns CDR1 LNHNV and CDR2 YYDKDF (reference sequence). The CDR3 runs 12 residues. V lost 4 bases, J lost 12 bases, and 13 bases lay in between. In nucleotides, the CDR3 is TGTGCCACCAGCACCTACAGGGGAGGTCAGTACTTC. Its protein product is CATSTYRGGQYF.

CDR3 amino acids: CATSRDRAGGERGEQFF. The CDR3, as DNA: TGTGCCACCAGCAGAGATCGAGCGGGAGGGGAACGCGGTGAGCAGTTCTTC. The rearrangement links TRBV15 to TRBJ2-1; 10 nucleotides line up with TRBD2. Germline assignment: CDR1 LNHNV and CDR2 YYDKDF (reference sequence). This CDR3 has 17 amino acids. The junction had 11 bases not matched to a gene; V was cut back by 0 bases and J by 9 bases.

CDR3 sequence: CASSPVQGGRELFF. In nucleotides, the CDR3 is TGTGCCAGCAGCCCAGTTCAGGGAGGGCGGGAGCTGTTTTTT. The chain has TRBV7-3 and TRBJ2-2; 7 positions match TRBD2. J gave up 9 bases and V 5 bases, and 9 bases lay outside the gene matches. CDR3 length: 14 amino acids. CDR1 is SGHTA, CDR2 FQGTGA, per germline.

This chain uses TRBV27 with TRBJ2-1, with 11 bases fitting TRBD2. This CDR3 comprises 14 residues. Unmatched junction bases numbered 5, after V lost 6 bases and J lost 7 bases. CDR1 is MNHEY and CDR2 is SMNVEV in the germline V gene (reference sequence). The CDR3 protein is CASRLAGGSNEQFF. The DNA of the CDR3 is TGTGCCAGCAGGTTAGCGGGAGGGTCGAATGAGCAGTTCTTC.

In its sample, this clone was seen a few times. This chain joins TRBV29-1 and TRBJ1-1, with a weak D call TRBD1 (5 bases). Germline V gene sequence: CDR1 SQVTM, CDR2 ANQGSEA. Trimming cost V 4 bases and J 1 base, with 10 bases left between them. This CDR3 has 13 amino acids. CDR3 DNA sequence: TGCAGCGTTGGGGGGGTTGGGAACACTGAAGCTTTCTTT. Residues: CSVGGVGNTEAFF.

The chain employs TRBV7-9 and TRBJ2-1; D is unclear. This CDR3 comprises 16 residues. Trimming removed 4 bases from V and 6 bases from J, with 19 bases in between. Germline values: CDR1 SEHNR, CDR2 FQNEAQ (reference sequence). CDR3 DNA: TGTGCCAGCAGCTCCCCCGGGTCGTCTTTGACCAATGAGCAGTTCTTC. Translated: CASSSPGSSLTNEQFF.

The V call is TRBV14, the J call TRBJ2-7, with D perhaps TRBD1 (5 bases). The CDR3 loop spans 17 amino acids. V lost 0 bases and J 2 bases, leaving 17 bases between the germline ends. Germline CDR1 SGHDN, CDR2 FVKESK. CDR3 region: CASSQDTSPGYPYEQYF. DNA for the CDR3: TGTGCCAGCAGCCAAGACACCAGTCCAGGGTACCCCTACGAGCAGTACTTC.

In DNA form, the CDR3 reads TGTGCCAGCAGCTTAGGGGTCAGGGGGCTTGAGCAGTTCTTC. This encodes CASSLGVRGLEQFF. V usage is TRBV11-1 and J usage is TRBJ2-1, with 8 bases fitting TRBD1. CDR1 and CDR2 (germline): SGHAT, FQDESV (reference sequence). The V gene end was trimmed by 1 base and the J gene end by 9 bases; junction bases not matched to a gene: 5. The CDR3 totals 14 residues.

The chain couples TRBV11-2 to TRBJ2-7, with a weak D call TRBD1 (5 bases). The V end lost 1 base, the J end lost 5 bases, and 15 bases lay between the germline ends. The CDR3 is 15 amino acids. Germline CDR1 is SGHAT and CDR2 is FQNNGV. CDR3 protein: CASSLGRTLTDEQYF. The DNA for the CDR3 is TGTGCCAGCAGCTTAGGGCGGACACTCACCGACGAGCAGTACTTC. The variable domain in full, completed from reference TRBV11-2 and TRBJ2-7, reads EAGVAQSPRYKIIEKRQSVAFWCNPISGHATLYWYQQILGQGPKLLIQFQNNGVVDDSQLPKDRFSAERLKGVDSTLKIQPAKLEDSAVYLCASSLGRTLTDEQYFGPGTRLTVT.

The chain recombines TRBV19 with TRBJ1-6; 7 positions agree with TRBD1. V dropped 6 bases and J dropped 6; count of bases not matched to a gene: 5. Germline loops: CDR1 LNHDA, CDR2 SQIVND (reference sequence). CDR3 size: 14 residues. CDR3 in amino acids: CASSLGQTNSPLHF. DNA of the CDR3: TGTGCCAGTAGCCTGGGACAGACTAATTCACCCCTCCACTTT.

This chain connects TRBV28 to TRBJ2-7; TRBD1 aligns across 7 bases. Germline CDR1 and CDR2: MDHEN and SYDVKM. The V gene end was trimmed by 4 bases and the J gene end by 2 bases; junction bases not matched to a gene: 8. This CDR3 has 15 residues. The CDR3 sequence is CASSWTRDSPYEQYF. In nucleotides, the CDR3 is TGTGCCAGCAGTTGGACCCGGGACAGCCCCTACGAGCAGTACTTC.

The chain has TRBV11-3 and TRBJ2-2; 15 bases match TRBD2. CDR3 length: 19 residues. Germline assignment: CDR1 SGHNT and CDR2 YENEEA. With V trimmed by 2 bases and J by 2 bases, 6 bases remained unmatched. The CDR3 region is CASSLRGTSGRINTGELFF. The CDR3, as DNA: TGTGCCAGCAGCTTAAGGGGGACTAGCGGGAGGATTAACACCGGGGAGCTGTTTTTT.

This clone was picked up one time. The chain employs TRBV18 and TRBJ2-5, with unresolved D. Per the germline V gene, CDR1 is KGHSH and CDR2 is LQKENI. The CDR3 extends over 14 amino acids. The ends were cut back, 0 bases at V and 0 bases at J, with 5 bases in the middle. CDR3 protein: CASSPPTDQETQYF. The CDR3 region has the DNA TGTGCCAGCTCACCACCAACTGACCAAGAGACCCAGTACTTC.

This clone was seen only a few times. The CDR3 region is CATSDSRRAYGYTF. For the CDR3, the DNA is TGTGCCACCAGTGATTCCCGGAGAGCCTATGGCTACACCTTC. The J gene is TRBJ1-2, the V gene TRBV24-1; D unresolved. V lost 2 bases and J lost 4, with 10 bases in between. The length of the CDR3 is 14 residues. Germline V lookup: CDR1 KGHDR, CDR2 SFDVKD.

CDR3: CASSLRLAGKETQYF. Written as DNA, the CDR3 is TGTGCCAGCAGCTTACGTCTAGCGGGGAAGGAGACCCAGTACTTC. V and J are TRBV7-7 and TRBJ2-5; 9 bases align to TRBD2. V lost 2 bases and J lost 5; bases outside the gene matches: 6. CDR3 length: 15 amino acids. Germline lookup yields CDR1 SSHAT and CDR2 FNYEAQ (reference sequence).

The J gene is TRBJ1-2, the V gene TRBV27; D is perhaps TRBD1 (6 bases). Germline-derived CDR1 and CDR2 are MNHEY and SMNVEV (reference sequence). The CDR3 runs to 16 residues. The ends were cut back, 2 bases at V and 8 bases at J, with 21 bases in the middle. CDR3 protein: CASSLNRGGRWWGYTF. Here the CDR3 DNA reads TGTGCCAGCAGTTTAAATCGCGGGGGGCGTTGGTGGGGCTACACCTTC.

The V call is TRBV19, the J call TRBJ1-1; tentative D call: TRBD1 (6 bases). CDR1 LNHDA and CDR2 SQIVND come from the germline V gene (reference sequence). V was pared by 8 bases and J by 6 bases, with 13 bases between. This CDR3 spans 12 amino acids. CDR3 amino acids: CASENRAAEAFF. For the CDR3, the DNA is TGTGCCAGTGAAAACAGGGCCGCTGAAGCTTTCTTT.

The chain is built from TRBV5-1 and TRBJ2-1, with D possibly being TRBD2 (6 bases). In germline, CDR1 is SGHRS, CDR2 YFSETQ. The CDR3 loop spans 17 amino acids. V was clipped by 3 bases and J by 6 bases, with 22 bases between them. In DNA form, the CDR3 reads TGCGCCAGCAGCTCCATAGCGGCAAGGACCCTTAGCAATGAGCAGTTCTTC. Translated, it gives CASSSIAARTLSNEQFF.